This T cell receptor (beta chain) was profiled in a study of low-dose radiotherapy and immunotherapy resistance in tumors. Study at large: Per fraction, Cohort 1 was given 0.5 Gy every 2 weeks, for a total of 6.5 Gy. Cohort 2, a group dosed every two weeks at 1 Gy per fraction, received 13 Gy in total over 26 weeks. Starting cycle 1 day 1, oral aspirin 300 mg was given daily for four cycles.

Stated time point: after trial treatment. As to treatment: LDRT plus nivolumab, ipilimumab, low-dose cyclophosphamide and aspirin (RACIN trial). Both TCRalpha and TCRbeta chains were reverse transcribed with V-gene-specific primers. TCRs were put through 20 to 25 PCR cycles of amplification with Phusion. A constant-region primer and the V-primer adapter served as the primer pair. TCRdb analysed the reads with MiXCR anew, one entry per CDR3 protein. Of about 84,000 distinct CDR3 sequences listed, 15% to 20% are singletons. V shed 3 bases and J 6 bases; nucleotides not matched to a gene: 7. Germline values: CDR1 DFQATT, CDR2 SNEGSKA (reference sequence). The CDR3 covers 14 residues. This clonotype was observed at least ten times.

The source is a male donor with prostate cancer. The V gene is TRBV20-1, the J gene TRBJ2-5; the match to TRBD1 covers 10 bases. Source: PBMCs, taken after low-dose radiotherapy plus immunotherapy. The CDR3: CSARPGTGVKTQYF. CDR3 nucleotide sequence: TGCAGTGCTAGGCCCGGGACAGGGGTCAAGACCCAGTACTTC.